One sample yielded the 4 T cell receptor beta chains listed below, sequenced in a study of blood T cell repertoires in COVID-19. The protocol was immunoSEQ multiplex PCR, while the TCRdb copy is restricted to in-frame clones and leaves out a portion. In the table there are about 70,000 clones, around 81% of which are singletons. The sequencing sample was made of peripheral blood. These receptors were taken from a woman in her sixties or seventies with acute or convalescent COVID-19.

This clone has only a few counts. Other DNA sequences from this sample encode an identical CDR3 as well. The CDR3: CASSDGSSYNEQFF. The CDR3 nucleotides read TGTGCCAGCAGTGACGGTAGCTCCTACAATGAGCAGTTCTTC. The chain carries TRBV6-4 and TRBJ2-1; D remains unclear. V lost 2 bases and J 0 bases, leaving 5 bases between the germline ends. CDR3 length: 14 residues. Germline values: CDR1 MRHNA, CDR2 SNTAGT.

In DNA, the CDR3 is TGCAGCGTTGGAAGGGGATCGAACACTGAAGCTTTCTTT. Protein sequence: CSVGRGSNTEAFF. V usage is TRBV29-1 and J usage is TRBJ1-1; perhaps TRBD1 as D (5 bases). Per the germline V gene, CDR1 is SQVTM and CDR2 is ANQGSEA. Trimming pared 4 bases from V and 1 base from J, leaving 10 bases between. This CDR3 has 13 residues.

The CDR3 loop is CASSIDHRTRPYEQYF. In nucleotides, the CDR3 is TGTGCCAGTAGTATAGATCACAGAACTCGTCCCTACGAGCAGTACTTC. The chain recombines TRBV19 with TRBJ2-7; D is undetermined. Trimming stripped 0 bases from V and 2 bases from J, with 14 bases between. The CDR3 has 16 residues. Germline CDR1 is LNHDA and CDR2 is SQIVND (reference sequence). Complete variable domain (other parts from reference TRBV19 and TRBJ2-7): DGGITQSPKYLFRKEGQNVTLSCEQNLNHDAMYWYRQDPGQGLRLIYYSQIVNDFQKGDIAEGYSVSREKKESFPLTVTSAQKNPTAFYLCASSIDHRTRPYEQYFGPGTRLTVT.

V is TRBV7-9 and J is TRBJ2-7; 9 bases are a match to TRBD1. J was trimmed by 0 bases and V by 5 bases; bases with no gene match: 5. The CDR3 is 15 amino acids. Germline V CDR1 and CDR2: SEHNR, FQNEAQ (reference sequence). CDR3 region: CASSPGTGRSYEQYF. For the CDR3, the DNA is TGTGCCAGCAGCCCCGGGACAGGGCGCTCCTACGAGCAGTACTTC.